The next 27 T cell receptor beta chains were all read from a single sample in a study of blood T cell repertoires in COVID-19. Profiled with immunoSEQ multiplex PCR; TCRdb holds only in-frame clones, not every one. Of roughly 350,000 clones listed, 91% are singletons. Sample: peripheral blood. These receptors all come from a woman younger than 30 who had recovered from COVID-19.

J is TRBJ1-6 and V is TRBV2, with TRBD1 as a possible D gene (5 bases). The CDR3 covers 15 residues. Germline CDR1 and CDR2: SNHLY and FYNNEI. V lost 7 bases and J lost 0, with 10 bases in between. Here the CDR3 DNA reads TGTGCCAGCAACGCAAGGGGCTCCTATAATTCACCCCTCCACTTT. Translated, it gives CASNARGSYNSPLHF.

The V gene is TRBV27, the J gene TRBJ2-3; 10 nucleotides agree with TRBD2. The CDR3 is 14 amino acids. The junction had 7 bases not matched to a gene; V was cut back by 10 bases and J by 3 bases. CDR1 is MNHEY, CDR2 SMNVEV, per germline (reference sequence). The CDR3 DNA follows: TGTGCCACCAAGCGGGAGGGAATGACAGATACGCAGTATTTT. Residues: CATKREGMTDTQYF.

The chain joins TRBV6-2 or TRBV6-3 to TRBJ1-1; no definite D call. The CDR3 covers 14 residues. Trimming removed 2 bases from V and 5 bases from J, with 12 bases in between. The V gene's germline CDR1 is MNHEY and CDR2 SVGEGT. CDR3 loop: CASSYAGSRTEAFF. CDR3 coding DNA: TGTGCCAGCAGTTACGCGGGGAGTAGGACTGAAGCTTTCTTT.

V is TRBV11-3 and J is TRBJ2-3; TRBD2 might be the D (7 bases). There are 15 residues in the CDR3. The germline V gene has CDR1 SGHNT and CDR2 YENEEA. The germline V and J ends were trimmed by 5 bases and 3 bases, with 15 bases remaining between them. In DNA form, the CDR3 reads TGTGCCAGCAGCCATTCTAGGGGGGGGACAGATACGCAGTATTTT. This sequence encodes CASSHSRGGTDTQYF.

The chain has TRBV9 and TRBJ1-1; D gene ambiguous. The CDR3 sequence is 14 residues long. Germline CDR1 is SGDLS and CDR2 is YYNGEE. With 0 bases removed from V and 4 bases from J, the gap between germline ends came to 10 bases. CDR3 coding DNA: TGTGCCAGCAGCGTAGCTACGGAGAGCACTGAAGCTTTCTTT. The encoded protein is CASSVATESTEAFF. The full variable domain, in which reference TRBV9 and TRBJ1-1 provide the parts outside the CDR3, is DSGVTQTPKHLITATGQRVTLRCSPRSGDLSVYWYQQSLDQGLQFLIQYYNGEERAKGNILERFSAQQFPDLHSELNLSSLELGDSALYFCASSVATESTEAFFGQGTRLTVV.

The table lists this clone with a count of one. The V and J genes are TRBV10-3 and TRBJ2-3, with D unresolved. The CDR3 contains 11 residues. Trimming left V 10 bases short and J 5 bases short, with 10 bases between. The germline CDR1 and CDR2 sequences are ENHRY and SYGVKD. CDR3 nucleotide sequence: TGTGCCACCCAGTTTGGAGATACGCAGTATTTT. Encoded protein: CATQFGDTQYF.

The chain uses TRBV2 and TRBJ2-3; D ambiguous. Germline assignment: CDR1 SNHLY and CDR2 FYNNEI. Trimming pared 10 bases from V and 0 bases from J, leaving 14 bases between. CDR3 size: 14 residues. As DNA, the CDR3 is TGTGCCACCGGTCCTGTATTGAGCACAGATACGCAGTATTTT. Protein: CATGPVLSTDTQYF.

This chain uses TRBV7-8 with TRBJ1-4; D perhaps matches TRBD1 (5 bases). Per the germline V gene, CDR1 is SGHVS and CDR2 is FQNEAQ. The CDR3 loop spans 15 amino acids. Trimming left V 2 bases short and J 8 bases short, with 15 bases between. CDR3 bases: TGTGCCAGCAGCTTAAGGGTGGCAGGGCGAGAAAAACTGTTTTTT. It translates to CASSLRVAGREKLFF.

This chain links TRBV30 with TRBJ1-2; possibly TRBD1 for D (5 bases). V was pared by 5 bases and J by 2 bases, with 15 bases between. The CDR3 consists of 14 residues. Germline values: CDR1 GTSNPN, CDR2 SVGIG (reference sequence). The CDR3 region is CAWVPRGRNYGYTF. In DNA form, the CDR3 reads TGTGCCTGGGTACCCCGGGGGAGAAACTATGGCTACACCTTC.

The chain carries TRBV19 and TRBJ1-5; the D is unclear. This CDR3 spans 18 amino acids. With 3 bases removed from V and 7 bases from J, the gap between germline ends came to 25 bases. Germline V gene sequence: CDR1 LNHDA, CDR2 SQIVND (reference sequence). The CDR3 spells CASSILDKGRPPTQPQHF. CDR3 in DNA: TGTGCCAGTAGTATTCTTGACAAAGGGAGGCCCCCGACACAGCCCCAGCATTTT.

The rearrangement uses TRBV5-6 and TRBJ2-2, with D uncertain. Trimming cost V 0 bases and J 4 bases, with 4 bases left between them. The CDR3 is 13 amino acids. The germline gives CDR1 SGHDT, CDR2 YYEEEE. CDR3 residues: CASSLVSTGELFF. CDR3 in DNA: TGTGCCAGCAGCTTGGTTAGCACCGGGGAGCTGTTTTTT.

The chain couples TRBV5-1 to TRBJ2-5; TRBD2 matches 15 bases. Germline V gene data show CDR1 as SGHRS and CDR2 as YFSETQ. V trimming: 1 base; J trimming: 3 bases; junction bases outside the gene matches: 1. The CDR3 spans 16 residues. The CDR3 DNA sequence: TGCGCCAGCAGCTTGAGGACTAGCGGGAGGGAAGAGACCCAGTACTTC. This translates into CASSLRTSGREETQYF.

The chain combines TRBV7-2 with TRBJ1-5; 8 bases align to TRBD1. V shed 5 bases, J shed 5 bases, and the junction held 8 bases outside the gene matches. CDR1 and CDR2 (germline): SGHTA, FQGNSA. This CDR3 contains 15 residues. The CDR3 spells CASSTTGGFYQPQHF. CDR3 nucleotides: TGTGCCAGCAGCACTACAGGGGGTTTTTATCAGCCCCAGCATTTT. The variable domain in full, completed from reference TRBV7-2 and TRBJ1-5, reads GAGVSQSPSNKVTEKGKDVELRCDPISGHTALYWYRQSLGQGLEFLIYFQGNSAPDKSGLPSDRFSAERTGGSVSTLTIQRTQQEDSAVYLCASSTTGGFYQPQHFGDGTRLSIL.

This clone occurred once. This chain uses TRBV7-8 with TRBJ2-1, with 8 bases matching TRBD2. J was trimmed by 4 bases and V by 8 bases; bases with no gene match: 7. The CDR3 length is 14 residues. Germline V gene lookup returns CDR1 SGHVS and CDR2 FQNEAQ. This CDR3 is CASLLAEIYNEQFF. The CDR3 DNA is TGTGCCAGCTTACTAGCGGAGATTTACAATGAGCAGTTCTTC.

The gene calls are TRBV6-1 and TRBJ1-2, with 8 bases matching TRBD1. From germline, CDR1 is MNHNS and CDR2 SASEGT. This CDR3 region has 16 residues. V was clipped by 2 bases and J by 4 bases; unmatched bases: 9. The CDR3 region is CASSESSGGAGYGYTF. CDR3 in DNA: TGTGCCAGCAGTGAATCCTCAGGGGGCGCAGGCTATGGCTACACCTTC.

The chain links TRBV5-1 to TRBJ1-2, with no clear D. The CDR3 runs 12 residues. The germline gives CDR1 SGHRS, CDR2 YFSETQ. V lost 2 bases and J 5 bases, leaving 7 bases between the germline ends. For the CDR3, the DNA is TGCGCCAGCAGCTTCGGTCTATATGGCTACACCTTC. It is translated as CASSFGLYGYTF.

The chain links TRBV20-1 to TRBJ2-1; D remains ambiguous. In germline, CDR1 is DFQATT, CDR2 SNEGSKA (reference sequence). V lost 4 bases and J lost 8, with 9 bases in between. The CDR3 sequence is 11 residues long. CDR3 DNA sequence: TGCAGTGCTAACGAGTATGATGAGCAGTTCTTC. This encodes CSANEYDEQFF.

The chain joins TRBV5-1 to TRBJ2-7; 7 positions match TRBD1. From germline, CDR1 is SGHRS and CDR2 YFSETQ. The J segment lost 1 base and the V segment lost 4 bases, leaving 14 bases of the junction unmatched. The CDR3 runs to 17 residues. The DNA for the CDR3 is TGCGCCAGCAGCCAAAAAAACAAACAGGGGCCGTCCTACGAGCAGTACGTC. It codes for CASSQKNKQGPSYEQYV.

This chain uses TRBV10-3 with TRBJ2-1; 10 bases are a match to TRBD2. The CDR3 totals 14 residues. Trimming removed 6 bases from V and 8 bases from J; junction bases left unmatched: 7. Germline CDR1 reads ENHRY; CDR2 reads SYGVKD. CDR3 protein: CAISGLAGVYEQFF. DNA for the CDR3: TGTGCCATCAGCGGGCTAGCGGGAGTGTATGAGCAGTTCTTC.

This clone appeared once. The chain uses TRBV5-1 and TRBJ2-1, with unresolved D. Trimming took off 2 bases at V and 5 bases at J, with 14 bases between the two ends. The germline V gene encodes CDR1 SGHRS and CDR2 YFSETQ. The CDR3 spans 15 residues. CDR3 in DNA: TGCGCCAGCAGCTTCCTGGGCCTCATCAACAATGAGCAGTTCTTC. This encodes CASSFLGLINNEQFF.

The rearrangement links TRBV5-1 to TRBJ2-5; the D gene is possibly TRBD2 (5 bases). From germline, CDR1 is SGHRS and CDR2 YFSETQ. V was trimmed by 2 bases and J by 2 bases, leaving 13 bases between them. This CDR3 comprises 15 residues. The CDR3 DNA sequence: TGCGCCAGCAGCTTCAGGACTGGCGCACAAGAGACCCAGTACTTC. The encoded protein is CASSFRTGAQETQYF.

This rearrangement joins TRBV12-5 to TRBJ2-2; D is perhaps TRBD2 (5 bases). This CDR3 has 14 residues. V was pared by 7 bases and J by 0 bases, with 9 bases between. The V gene's germline CDR1 is LGHNT and CDR2 FRNRAP. CDR3 residues: CASALDSNTGELFF. For the CDR3, the DNA is TGTGCTAGTGCCCTGGACTCGAACACCGGGGAGCTGTTTTTT.

The chain carries TRBV4-1 and TRBJ1-1, with 9 bases that match TRBD1. The CDR3 runs 17 residues. Germline loops: CDR1 MGHRA, CDR2 YSYEKL. J gave up 4 bases and V 5 bases, and 14 bases lay outside the gene matches. CDR3 nucleotide sequence: TGCGCCAGCAGCTATGGAACCCCAGGACAGGGGTCCACTGAAGCTTTCTTT. The encoded protein is CASSYGTPGQGSTEAFF.

The chain has TRBV19 and TRBJ1-1; no reliable D call. CDR3 length: 14 residues. CDR1 LNHDA and CDR2 SQIVND come from the germline V gene (reference sequence). The V gene lost 4 bases and the J gene lost 0 bases, with 9 bases spanning the gap. As DNA, the CDR3 is TGTGCCAGTAGTACCTCTGGCTTGAACACTGAAGCTTTCTTT. It translates to CASSTSGLNTEAFF. Full variable domain (remainder filled in from reference TRBV19 and TRBJ1-1): DGGITQSPKYLFRKEGQNVTLSCEQNLNHDAMYWYRQDPGQGLRLIYYSQIVNDFQKGDIAEGYSVSREKKESFPLTVTSAQKNPTAFYLCASSTSGLNTEAFFGQGTRLTVV.

This chain joins TRBV28 and TRBJ1-2, with D possibly TRBD1 on 6 matching bases. Germline V CDR1 and CDR2: MDHEN, SYDVKM. V lost 6 bases to trimming and J lost 3 bases, with 14 bases between them. The CDR3 length is 14 residues. The CDR3 sequence: CASRATGLDYGYTF. The CDR3 region has the DNA TGTGCCAGCAGAGCAACAGGGTTGGACTATGGCTACACCTTC.

V gene TRBV7-8 combines with J gene TRBJ2-2, with D perhaps matching TRBD1 (6 bases). Trimming stripped 2 bases from V and 2 bases from J, with 18 bases between. The CDR3 spans 18 residues. Germline CDR1 SGHVS, CDR2 FQNEAQ. The CDR3 spells CASSLPRQGPRNTGELFF. In DNA, the CDR3 is TGTGCCAGCAGCTTACCACGGCAGGGGCCGAGAAACACCGGGGAGCTGTTTTTT. Full variable domain (rest looked up from reference TRBV7-8 and TRBJ2-2): GAGVSQSPRYKVAKRGQDVALRCDPISGHVSLFWYQQALGQGPEFLTYFQNEAQLDKSGLPSDRFFAERPEGSVSTLKIQRTQQEDSAVYLCASSLPRQGPRNTGELFFGEGSRLTVL.

V gene TRBV19 combines with J gene TRBJ2-1, with 10 bases fitting TRBD2. Trimming at V came to 5 bases and at J to 6 bases, leaving 10 bases not matched to a gene. Germline CDR1 reads LNHDA; CDR2 reads SQIVND (reference sequence). The CDR3 covers 16 residues. This CDR3 reads CASSSLAGGIINEQFF. The CDR3 DNA reads as TGTGCCAGTAGTTCATTAGCGGGAGGCATTATCAATGAGCAGTTCTTC.